The present T cell receptor beta chain was sequenced within a study of blood T cell repertoires in COVID-19. Overall study context: There were acute and convalescent COVID-19 samples, and they came from the United States, Italy and Spain. Nucleic acid was either cDNA or gDNA, and it came from T cells, B-cell-depleted T cells, or PBMCs.

In the authors' workflow: Scientists estimated how many nucleated cells there were by amplifying reference gene primers. Data came from immunoSEQ multiplex PCR; TCRdb stores just in-frame clones and leaves some out. D and trimming come from the DNA, and the V and J calls and clone size come from that table. Among some 130,000 clones listed, more than 75% were seen once. This CDR3 has 19 residues. The V and J ends lost 3 bases and 0 bases, in that order; junction bases with no gene match: 16. Germline V lookup: CDR1 SGHDT, CDR2 YYEEEE. The sequence came from a woman aged 70-85 years with COVID-19, enrolled during active disease. Sequenced sample: peripheral blood. The V call is TRBV5-6, the J call TRBJ1-1; 8 nucleotides align to TRBD1. As DNA, the CDR3 is TGTGCCAGCAGCTCTCCTCAGGGCGGGACAGGCACTCTGAACACTGAAGCTTTCTTT. This sequence encodes CASSSPQGGTGTLNTEAFF.